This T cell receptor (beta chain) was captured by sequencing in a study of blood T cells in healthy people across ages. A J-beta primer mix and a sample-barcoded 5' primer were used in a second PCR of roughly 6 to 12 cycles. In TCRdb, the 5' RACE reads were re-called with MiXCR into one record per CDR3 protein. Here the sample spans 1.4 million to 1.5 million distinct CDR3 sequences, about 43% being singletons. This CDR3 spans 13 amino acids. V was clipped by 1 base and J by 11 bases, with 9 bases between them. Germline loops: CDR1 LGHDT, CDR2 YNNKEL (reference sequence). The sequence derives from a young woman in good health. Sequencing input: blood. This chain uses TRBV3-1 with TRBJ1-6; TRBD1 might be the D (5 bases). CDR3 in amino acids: CASSQVGEAPLHF. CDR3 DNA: TGTGCCAGCAGCCAAGTGGGGGAGGCACCCCTCCACTTT.